What follows are 21 T cell receptor beta chains derived from one specimen sequenced in a study of CD8+CD57+ T cells in acquired aplastic anemia. Sequencing involved patients with CD8+CD57+ cell expansion previously shown by flow cytometry. The template used for profiling TCR beta VDJ and CDR3 was genomic DNA. Via MiXCR, TCRdb re-called the reads, giving one row per CDR3 protein. The sample has approximately 190,000 distinct CDR3 sequences; roughly half are singletons. The specimen sequenced was sorted CD4+, CD8+, or CD8+CD57+ T cells (not recorded which) from PBMCs. The receptor source for this set is a human donor with aplastic anemia.

This clonotype was counted a single time. This sequence joins TRBV20-1 and TRBJ2-5; D perhaps matches TRBD2 (5 bases). Near its end, the DNA agrees better with TRBJ2-7, so the J call may be wrong. This CDR3 spans 14 amino acids. Germline V gives CDR1 DFQATT, CDR2 SNEGSKA (reference sequence). CDR3 region: CSARDWSGRYEQYF. The CDR3 nucleotides are TGCAGTGCTAGAGACTGGTCGGGAAGGTACGAGCAGTACTTC.

This clonotype was observed at least ten times. The DNA of the CDR3 is TGTGCCAGCAGCCCTGGGGACATTGGAACCCAAGAGACCCAGTACTTC. Its translation: CASSPGDIGTQETQYF. V gene TRBV9 combines with J gene TRBJ2-5, with TRBD1 as a possible D gene (6 bases). This CDR3 is 16 amino acids long. With 4 bases removed from V and 1 base from J, the gap between germline ends came to 17 bases. Germline V CDR1 and CDR2: SGDLS, YYNGEE.

The J gene is TRBJ2-7, the V gene TRBV6-5; 10 bases are shared with TRBD2. CDR3 length: 14 amino acids. V shed 4 bases and J 2 bases; nucleotides not matched to a gene: 2. CDR1 and CDR2 from the germline V gene are MNHEY and SVGAGI. The CDR3 is CASSWTSGAYEQYF. The CDR3 DNA reads as TGTGCCAGCAGTTGGACTAGCGGAGCCTACGAGCAGTACTTC.

Turning to this clonotype: One end of the junction is discordant with germline, which a read error may explain. The rearrangement links TRBV7-9 to TRBJ2-2; 12 bases fit TRBD1. The CDR3 has 14 amino acids. From germline, CDR1 is SEHNR and CDR2 FQNEAQ (reference sequence). Here the CDR3 reads CAGSGTGGEGELFF. In nucleotides, the CDR3 is TGTGCCGGCAGCGGGACAGGGGGCGAGGGGGAGCTGTTTTTT.

The chain employs TRBV15 and TRBJ2-7; 8 nucleotides line up with TRBD1. The germline V gene encodes CDR1 LNHNV and CDR2 YYDKDF (reference sequence). CDR3 length equals 15 residues. The ends lost 4 bases at V and 3 bases at J; junction bases unmatched: 8. Here the CDR3 reads CATSNSRDRFYEQYF. Here the CDR3 DNA reads TGTGCCACCAGCAATTCCCGGGACAGGTTCTACGAGCAGTACTTC.

The gene calls are TRBV29-1 and TRBJ2-7; no definite D call. Trimming removed 3 bases at V and 2 bases at J, with 8 bases between. CDR3 length equals 12 residues. The V gene's germline CDR1 is SQVTM and CDR2 ANQGSEA. The CDR3 DNA is TGCAGCGTTGAGGGCGCTGCCTACGAGCAGTACTTC. Translation: CSVEGAAYEQYF.

This clonotype came up a few times. The CDR3 region has the DNA TGTGCCAGCAGCAACATTGGACGGATACACGAGCAGTACTTC. It encodes CASSNIGRIHEQYF. The V and J genes are TRBV5-5 and TRBJ2-7, with no clear D. The CDR3 contains 14 residues. Germline CDR1 reads SGHKS; CDR2 reads YYEKEE (reference sequence). V was clipped by 4 bases and J by 5 bases, with 16 bases between them.

The CDR3 sequence is CASRLGLGGTGELFF. In DNA form, the CDR3 reads TGTGCCAGCAGGTTGGGACTGGGCGGCACCGGGGAGCTGTTTTTT. The V gene is TRBV7-2, the J gene TRBJ2-2, with D possibly being TRBD2 (6 bases). The CDR3 contains 15 residues. The V end lost 6 bases, the J end lost 4 bases, and 15 bases lay between the germline ends. Germline CDR1 reads SGHTA; CDR2 reads FQGNSA.

This clonotype was seen many times. In DNA form, the CDR3 reads TGTGCCTGGAGTGACTACAGTGAAGCTTTCTTT. It encodes CAWSDYSEAFF. V gene TRBV30 combines with J gene TRBJ1-1; D is uncertain. The CDR3 runs to 11 residues. Trimming took 1 base from V and 7 from J, leaving 7 bases between them. CDR1 GTSNPN and CDR2 SVGIG come from the germline V gene (reference sequence).

CDR3 amino acids: CASSIPWELGYGYTF. CDR3 in DNA: TGTGCCAGTAGTATTCCCTGGGAACTGGGCTATGGCTACACCTTC. The chain recombines TRBV19 with TRBJ1-2; D remains unclear. V lost 3 bases and J lost 4, with 15 bases in between. Germline V lookup: CDR1 LNHDA, CDR2 SQIVND (reference sequence). This CDR3 has 15 residues.

This clonotype was detected many times. The genes are TRBV2 and TRBJ2-2; D unclear. The CDR3 has 13 residues. V gave up 6 bases and J gave up 3 bases, with 8 bases separating them. The germline gives CDR1 SNHLY, CDR2 FYNNEI. The chain's CDR3 is CASRLGDTGELFF. CDR3 sequence (DNA): TGTGCCAGCAGGCTTGGCGACACCGGGGAGCTGTTTTTT. Variable domain in full (rest from reference TRBV2 and TRBJ2-2): EPEVTQTPSHQVTQMGQEVILRCVPISNHLYFYWYRQILGQKVEFLVSFYNNEISEKSEIFDDQFSVERPDGSNFTLKIRSTKLEDSAMYFCASRLGDTGELFFGEGSRLTVL.

This clonotype occurred many times. The chain links TRBV5-1 to TRBJ1-4; possible D gene TRBD1, 5 bases. Trimming removed 0 bases from V and 8 bases from J, with 17 bases in between. The CDR3 is made up of 16 amino acids. The germline gives CDR1 SGHRS, CDR2 YFSETQ. This CDR3 is CASSLGGMDMKEKLFF. The DNA of the CDR3 is TGCGCCAGCAGCTTGGGGGGAATGGACATGAAGGAAAAACTGTTTTTT. Combining the CDR3 with reference TRBV5-1 and TRBJ1-4 gives the whole variable domain KAGVTQTPRYLIKTRGQQVTLSCSPISGHRSVSWYQQTPGQGLQFLFEYFSETQRNKGNFPGRFSGRQFSNSRSEMNVSTLELGDSALYLCASSLGGMDMKEKLFFGSGTQLSVL.

At least ten counts were recorded for this clonotype. This rearrangement joins TRBV11-3 to TRBJ2-5; 11 bases agree with TRBD1. J was trimmed by 3 bases and V by 6 bases; bases with no gene match: 3. The CDR3 covers 14 residues. CDR1 is SGHNT, CDR2 YENEEA, per germline. The CDR3: CASSRDRGKETQYF. The CDR3 DNA reads TGTGCCAGCAGTCGGGACAGGGGGAAAGAGACCCAGTACTTC. Combining the CDR3 with reference TRBV11-3 and TRBJ2-5 gives the whole variable domain EAGVVQSPRYKIIEKKQPVAFWCNPISGHNTLYWYLQNLGQGPELLIRYENEEAVDDSQLPKDRFSAERLKGVDSTLKIQPAELGDSAVYLCASSRDRGKETQYFGPGTRLLVL.

The J gene is TRBJ2-3, the V gene TRBV20-1; 8 bases fit TRBD2. Trimming cost V 6 bases and J 1 base; bases outside gene matches: 6. The CDR3 runs to 14 residues. Germline V gene sequence: CDR1 DFQATT, CDR2 SNEGSKA (reference sequence). DNA of the CDR3: TGCAGTGCAAACGGGAGGGCCGGCACAGATACGCAGTATTTT. Its protein product is CSANGRAGTDTQYF.

For this clonotype: At one end the junction does not follow the germline gene, possibly because of a read error. The chain recombines TRBV2 with TRBJ2-1; TRBD2 aligns across 15 bases. The germline CDR1 and CDR2 sequences are SNHLY and FYNNEI. CDR3 length: 13 amino acids. CDR3 sequence reads: CASTGLAGGPQIF. The CDR3 DNA sequence: TGTGCCAGCACCGGACTAGCGGGAGGGCCCCAGATCTTC.

This chain joins TRBV24-1 and TRBJ1-4; no definite D call. The CDR3 is 15 amino acids. CDR1 is KGHDR, CDR2 SFDVKD, per germline. Deletions cut 1 base from V and 4 bases from J, with 9 bases between. CDR3 nucleotide sequence: TGTGCCACCAGTGATTTTGGGCAGATTAATGAAAAACTGTTTTTT. This sequence encodes CATSDFGQINEKLFF.

This clonotype was counted at least ten times. The chain employs TRBV6-5 and TRBJ1-1; 10 bases fit TRBD1. This CDR3 is 15 amino acids long. V dropped 0 bases and J dropped 4; count of bases not matched to a gene: 2. CDR1 is MNHEY, CDR2 SVGAGI, per germline. DNA of the CDR3: TGTGCCAGCAGTTACTCGGGACAGGGGTTCACTGAAGCTTTCTTT. Translated: CASSYSGQGFTEAFF.

This clonotype was counted many times. The chain couples TRBV7-2 to TRBJ1-2; tentative D call: TRBD1 (6 bases). The CDR3 has 15 residues. Germline V gene sequence: CDR1 SGHTA, CDR2 FQGNSA. V shed 2 bases and J shed 6 bases, with 16 bases lying between them. CDR3 protein: CASSLLGGPDDGYTF. The CDR3, as DNA: TGTGCCAGCAGCTTACTCGGGGGCCCTGACGATGGCTACACCTTC.

V is TRBV19 and J is TRBJ1-2; 7 nucleotides agree with TRBD1. The V and J ends lost 7 bases and 2 bases, in that order; junction bases with no gene match: 13. This CDR3 has 16 residues. Germline V gene data show CDR1 as LNHDA and CDR2 as SQIVND (reference sequence). In DNA, the CDR3 is TGTGCCAGTATGGGGAAAGGGACAGCTGAGAACTATGGCTACACCTTC. It specifies CASMGKGTAENYGYTF.

The chain employs TRBV7-2 and TRBJ1-2; no clear D. V lost 4 bases, J lost 3 bases, and 9 bases lay in between. There are 13 residues in the CDR3. The germline V gene encodes CDR1 SGHTA and CDR2 FQGNSA. The CDR3 sequence is CASSSPVDYGYTF. The CDR3 DNA reads as TGTGCCAGCAGCTCCCCTGTCGACTATGGCTACACCTTC.

Remarks on this clonotype: The junction shows a germline mismatch at one end, possibly a read error. V gene TRBV27 combines with J gene TRBJ1-4; 8 positions match TRBD1. The CDR3 contains 15 residues. Germline V gene sequence: CDR1 MNHEY, CDR2 SMNVEV (reference sequence). CDR3: CASSSLGTGSEILFF. CDR3 coding DNA: TGTGCCAGCAGTTCGCTCGGGACAGGAAGCGAAATACTGTTTTTT. The full variable domain, completed using reference TRBV27 and TRBJ1-4, is EAQVTQNPRYLITVTGKKLTVTCSQNMNHEYMSWYRQDPGLGLRQIYYSMNVEVTDKGDVPEGYKVSRKEKRNFPLILESPSPNQTSLYFCASSSLGTGSEILFFGSGTQLSVL.